The rows below give T cell receptor beta chains drawn from one sample of a study of regulatory T cells in long-lasting Graves disease. A single record per CDR3 protein comes from TCRdb applying MiXCR to the multiplex PCR reads. Of 300,000 to 400,000 distinct CDR3 sequences in the sample, 16% were seen once. This sample was also put to use in a study of T cells in Graves' hyperthyroidism and ophthalmopathy.

Sequenced here: peripheral blood mononuclear cells (PBMCs), sampled at new diagnosis, from a patient treated with antithyroid drugs. These receptors were taken from a middle-aged man with Graves disease. CDR3s include the opening cysteine and the closing phenylalanine or tryptophan. The D gene is left open where the match is weak.

TRBV27	TRBJ2-1	.	CASACGGQIYNEQFF
TRBV28	TRBJ2-7	.	CASSAPPPQGAYEQYF
TRBV20-1	TRBJ1-1	.	CSATTTQNTEAFF
TRBV14	TRBJ2-3	TRBD1	CASSLTSDREYKGITDTQYF
TRBV28	TRBJ2-1	.	CASSFPPIEQFF
TRBV18	TRBJ2-3	.	CASSLPHTTQYF
TRBV30	TRBJ1-5	.	CAWSVGGFSKPQHF
TRBV24-1	TRBJ1-1	.	CATSENGRDGEAFF
TRBV2	TRBJ1-4	TRBD1	CASSEMGQGNEKLFF
TRBV27	TRBJ2-2	.	CASSLGRPGELFF
TRBV7-9	TRBJ2-5	TRBD2	CASSVGSRGGEETQYF
TRBV7-9	TRBJ1-5	.	CASSVPGDNQPQHF
TRBV7-2	TRBJ1-1	.	CASSLQGTNNPEAFF
TRBV20-1	TRBJ1-6	TRBD1	CSASRDRANSPLHF
TRBV20-1	TRBJ1-4	.	CSASSWGLDEKLFF
TRBV20-1	TRBJ1-1	.	CSATKQGFDTEAFF
TRBV20-1	TRBJ2-7	.	CSARPRLSYEQYF
TRBV5-1	TRBJ1-1	.	CASSPREENTEAFF
TRBV5-1	TRBJ2-3	TRBD2	CASSETSGLYTQYF
TRBV20-1	TRBJ2-7	.	CSAGLRGRVGEQYF
TRBV7-2	TRBJ2-2	TRBD2	CASSLPGTSGTGELFF
TRBV18	TRBJ2-1	TRBD1	CASSPGQVRNEQFF